The T cell receptor (beta chain) described here comes from a study of siplizumab effects on memory and regulatory T cells. Some 10^5 TCR templates were assayed per sample. Here immunoSEQ multiplex PCR was the method, and the copy in TCRdb shows in-frame clones only, minus some. The repertoire holds approximately 50,000 clones, with 93% as singletons. Germline CDR1 reads SGHVS; CDR2 reads FQNEAQ. The CDR3 is 17 amino acids. The V gene end was trimmed by 5 bases and the J gene end by 3 bases; junction bases not matched to a gene: 9. Notes on the study in general: Both greater diversity than memory cells and a major contribution to the alloresponse seemed to characterize naive T cells. Alloreactive sequences from unstimulated CD4+ memory cells fell significantly with siplizumab. Naive or memory phenotype assignment was not possible for roughly 75-95% of proliferating CD4+ or CD8+ clones.

With regard to this clone: Antigen specificity is unknown.

Sequencing input: CD8+ T cells sorted from blood. The TCR originated in a human donor in good health. The J gene is TRBJ2-5, the V gene TRBV7-8; 13 bases align to TRBD2. The CDR3 protein is CASSLNSLAGGKETQYF. As DNA, the CDR3 is TGTGCCAGCAGCCTTAATTCACTAGCGGGAGGGAAAGAGACCCAGTACTTC.